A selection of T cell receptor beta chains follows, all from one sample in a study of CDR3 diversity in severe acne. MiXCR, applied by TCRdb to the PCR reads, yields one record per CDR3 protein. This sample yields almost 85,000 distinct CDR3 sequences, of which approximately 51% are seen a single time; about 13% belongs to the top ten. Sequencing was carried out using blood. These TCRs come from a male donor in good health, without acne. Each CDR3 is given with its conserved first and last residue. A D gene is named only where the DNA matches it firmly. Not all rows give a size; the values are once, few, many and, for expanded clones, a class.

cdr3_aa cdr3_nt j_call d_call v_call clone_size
CASSPERDQPQHF TGTGCCAGCAGCCCCGAAAGGGATCAGCCCCAGCATTTT TRBJ1-5 - TRBV5-8 many
CASSISRGISYSNLPQHF TGTGCCAGTAGTATCTCTCGCGGGATATCTTATAGCAATCTGCCCCAGCATTTT TRBJ1-5 - TRBV19 -
CASSFGISYEQYF TGCGCCAGCAGCTTTGGCATCTCCTACGAGCAGTACTTC TRBJ2-7 - TRBV5-1 medium-sized
CASSSDRSSGNTIYF TGTGCCAGCAGCTCAGACCGAAGCTCTGGAAACACCATATATTTT TRBJ1-3 - TRBV7-8 many
CASSSDGTRSEAFF TGTGCCAGCAGCTCCGACGGGACACGGTCTGAAGCTTTCTTT TRBJ1-1 - TRBV11-3 many
CASSLGVQGREQYF TGTGCCAGCAGCTTAGGAGTACAGGGCCGCGAGCAGTACTTC TRBJ2-7 - TRBV7-8 -
CASSLAAGGSRETQYF TGTGCCAGCAGCTTGGCCGCGGGGGGCAGTCGAGAGACCCAGTACTTC TRBJ2-5 TRBD2 TRBV7-9 -
CAQGLAASYEQYF TGTGCCCAGGGACTAGCGGCGTCCTACGAGCAGTACTTC TRBJ2-7 TRBD2 TRBV2 -
CSELDYGEQFF TGCAGTGAATTAGACTACGGTGAGCAGTTCTTC TRBJ2-1 - TRBV20-1 few
CASSLAAGRNGYTF TGTGCCAGCAGCTTAGCGGCAGGGAGAAATGGCTACACCTTC TRBJ1-2 - TRBV7-3 -
CAKTDREQYF TGTGCCAAGACCGATCGCGAGCAGTACTTC TRBJ2-7 - TRBV19 -
CATFGTGGHHYEQYF TGTGCCACCTTCGGGACAGGGGGGCATCACTACGAGCAGTACTTC TRBJ2-7 TRBD1 TRBV24-1 -
CSGVTGYSGNTIYF TGCAGCGGTGTTACAGGTTACTCTGGAAACACCATATATTTT TRBJ1-3 - TRBV29-1 -
CASRRFGRGYGEQYF TGTGCCAGCAGAAGATTTGGGCGGGGATATGGCGAGCAGTACTTC TRBJ2-7 - TRBV27 -
CASSLAGGGDEQFF TGTGCCAGCAGCTTAGCGGGGGGCGGGGATGAGCAGTTCTTC TRBJ2-1 TRBD2 TRBV5-4 -
CASSSTNNSPLHF TGTGCCAGCAGCTCCACGAATAATTCACCCCTCCACTTT TRBJ1-6 - TRBV11-3 few
CASSEWAGSNGNTF TGTGCCAGCAGTGAATGGGCAGGGTCGAATGGAAACACCTTC TRBJ1-2 - TRBV6-1 -
CASSPFPLCSYNEQFF TGTGCCAGCAGCCCCTTCCCACTGTGCTCCTACAATGAGCAGTTCTTC TRBJ2-1 - TRBV7-9 few
CATSRGGYEQYF TGTGCCACCAGCAGAGGAGGGTACGAGCAGTACTTT TRBJ2-7 - TRBV15 -
CRCAGAPDTQYF TGCAGATGCGCGGGAGCGCCAGATACGCAGTATTTT TRBJ2-3 TRBD2 TRBV20-1 -
CASSGQGKPYEQYF TGCGCCAGTAGTGGTCAGGGGAAACCCTACGAGCAGTACTTC TRBJ2-7 - TRBV19 -
CASSRTANEKLFF TGTGCCAGCAGCCGGACAGCTAATGAAAAACTGTTTTTT TRBJ1-4 - TRBV7-9 -
CASSRRSSGNTIYF TGTGCCAGCAGCCGACGAAGCTCTGGAAACACCATATATTTT TRBJ1-3 - TRBV11-3 few
CSARVGGNQETQYF TGCAGTGCTAGAGTCGGCGGGAACCAAGAGACCCAGTACTTC TRBJ2-5 - TRBV20-1 medium-sized
CASGLAGGLPYEQYF TGTGCCAGCGGACTAGCGGGGGGCCTTCCCTACGAGCAGTACTTC TRBJ2-7 TRBD2 TRBV12-3/TRBV12-4 -
CASSLGQSSYEQYF TGCGCCAGCAGCTTGGGACAGAGCTCCTACGAGCAGTACTTC TRBJ2-7 - TRBV5-1 medium-sized
CASSPSAPREQYF TGTGCCAGCAGCCCCTCGGCCCCGCGCGAGCAGTACTTC TRBJ2-7 - TRBV12-3/TRBV12-4 many
CASSRTGGSGANVLTF TGTGCCAGCAGTAGGACAGGGGGCTCTGGGGCCAACGTCCTGACTTTC TRBJ2-6 TRBD1 TRBV6-1 many
CASSSEPGQWFYEQYF TGTGCCAGTAGTTCTGAGCCGGGACAATGGTTCTACGAGCAGTACTTC TRBJ2-7 - TRBV19 many
CASSSDYYEQYF TGTGCCAGCAGCTCTGACTACTACGAGCAGTACTTC TRBJ2-7 - TRBV5-8 many
CASSPGTDLSYEQYF TGTGCCAGCAGCCCTGGGACAGATCTCTCCTACGAGCAGTACTTC TRBJ2-7 TRBD1 TRBV3-1 many
CASSEYRGYHEQYF TGTGCCAGCAGTGAGTACAGGGGCTACCACGAGCAGTACTTC TRBJ2-7 TRBD1 TRBV6-1 few
CSAKSRGPSYEQYF TGCAGTGCTAAGTCCCGAGGACCGTCCTACGAGCAGTACTTC TRBJ2-7 - TRBV20-1 -
CASSLWAGAFQYF TGTGCCAGCAGCTTATGGGCAGGGGCGTTTCAGTATTTT TRBJ2-3 - TRBV7-3 -
CASSIDRGRETQYF TGTGCCAGCAGCATAGACAGGGGGCGAGAGACCCAGTACTTC TRBJ2-5 TRBD1 TRBV5-6 once
CATSDARGYQPQHF TGTGCCACCAGTGATGCCCGAGGATATCAGCCCCAGCATTTT TRBJ1-5 - TRBV24-1 few
CASSLLQTQYF TGTGCTAGCAGCTTACTACAGACCCAGTACTTC TRBJ2-5 - TRBV7-7 -
CASSLEATRLSYGYTF TGTGCCAGCAGCTTAGAGGCAACGAGACTTTCCTATGGCTACACCTTC TRBJ1-2 - TRBV11-2 many
CASRASGAYEQYF TGTGCCAGCAGGGCTAGCGGGGCATACGAGCAGTACTTC TRBJ2-7 TRBD2 TRBV7-3 few
CASFAGAGETQYF TGTGCCAGCTTTGCGGGGGCGGGGGAGACCCAGTACTTC TRBJ2-5 - TRBV6-6 -
CASREPRGVERLENYGYTF TGTGCCAGCAGGGAACCGCGGGGCGTAGAGCGACTGGAGAACTATGGCTACACCTTC TRBJ1-2 - TRBV6-5 -
CSARVSSIGEAFF TGCAGTGCTAGAGTATCCAGTATCGGTGAAGCTTTCTTT TRBJ1-1 - TRBV20-1 few
CATSRFGAAYEQYF TGTGCCACCAGCAGATTCGGGGCTGCCTACGAGCAGTACTTC TRBJ2-7 - TRBV15 -
CSARVGTGPYGYTF TGCAGTGCTAGAGTGGGGACAGGGCCCTATGGCTACACCTTC TRBJ1-2 TRBD1 TRBV20-1 -
CASSLAGTAEHEQYF TGTGCCAGCAGCTTAGCGGGGACGGCCGAGCACGAGCAGTACTTC TRBJ2-7 - TRBV7-8 -
CASSQGQTTQETQYF TGCGCCAGCAGCCAGGGACAGACGACCCAAGAGACCCAGTACTTC TRBJ2-5 TRBD1 TRBV7-9 -
CASSQEPDRVHQPQHF TGTGCCAGCAGCCAAGAACCGGACAGGGTGCATCAGCCCCAGCATTTT TRBJ1-5 TRBD1 TRBV5-5 -
CSASGLGEQFF TGCAGTGCTAGCGGCTTGGGTGAGCAGTTCTTC TRBJ2-1 - TRBV20-1 -
CASRGRRLNTEAFF TGTGCCAGCAGGGGGCGGCGCCTGAACACTGAAGCTTTCTTT TRBJ1-1 - TRBV2 -
CSARDLQGTNEKLFF TGCAGTGCTAGAGATCTACAGGGGACTAATGAAAAACTGTTTTTT TRBJ1-4 TRBD1 TRBV20-1 many
CASSLVGGPYEQYF TGTGCCAGCAGCTTAGTAGGGGGACCCTACGAGCAGTACTTC TRBJ2-7 - TRBV7-8 -